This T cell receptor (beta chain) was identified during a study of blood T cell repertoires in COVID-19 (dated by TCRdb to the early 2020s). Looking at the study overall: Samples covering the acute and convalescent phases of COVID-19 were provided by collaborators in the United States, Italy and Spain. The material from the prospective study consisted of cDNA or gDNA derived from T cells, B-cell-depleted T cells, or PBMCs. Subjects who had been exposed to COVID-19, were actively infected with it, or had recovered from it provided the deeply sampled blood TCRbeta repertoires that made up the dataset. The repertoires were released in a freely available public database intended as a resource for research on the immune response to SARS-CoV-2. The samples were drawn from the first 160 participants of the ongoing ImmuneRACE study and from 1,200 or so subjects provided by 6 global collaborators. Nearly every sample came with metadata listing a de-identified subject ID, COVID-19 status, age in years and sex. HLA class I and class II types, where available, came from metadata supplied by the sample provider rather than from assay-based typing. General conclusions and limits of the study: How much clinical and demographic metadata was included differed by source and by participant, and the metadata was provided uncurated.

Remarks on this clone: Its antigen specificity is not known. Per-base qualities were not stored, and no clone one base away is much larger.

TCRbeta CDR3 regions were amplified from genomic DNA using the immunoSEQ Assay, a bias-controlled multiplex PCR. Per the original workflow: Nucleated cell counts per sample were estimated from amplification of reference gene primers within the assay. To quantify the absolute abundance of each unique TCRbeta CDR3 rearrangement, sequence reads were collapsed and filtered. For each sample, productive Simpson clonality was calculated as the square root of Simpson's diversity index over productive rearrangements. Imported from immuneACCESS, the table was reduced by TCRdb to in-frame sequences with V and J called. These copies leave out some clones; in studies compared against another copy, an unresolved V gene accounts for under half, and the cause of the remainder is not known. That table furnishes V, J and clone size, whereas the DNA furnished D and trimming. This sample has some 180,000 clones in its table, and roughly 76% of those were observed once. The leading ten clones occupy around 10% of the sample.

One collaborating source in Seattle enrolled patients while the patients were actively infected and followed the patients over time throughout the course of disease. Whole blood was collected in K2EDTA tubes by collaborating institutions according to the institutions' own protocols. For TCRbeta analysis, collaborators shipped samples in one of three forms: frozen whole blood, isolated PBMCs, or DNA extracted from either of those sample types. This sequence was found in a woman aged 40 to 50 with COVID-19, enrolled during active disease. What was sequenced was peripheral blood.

The sequenced DNA: TGTGCCAGCAGTGAAGCGCGGTTGAGGAGCGTGAGGGCAGATACGCAGTATTTT. This sequence encodes CASSEARLRSVRADTQYF. The chain is encoded by TRBV6-1 joined to TRBJ2-3; TRBD2 might be the D gene, on 5 matching bases. The CDR3 contains 18 residues, cysteine and phenylalanine counted. The CDR3 DNA has 54 bases and is translated from base 1. From a lookup of the germline V gene, CDR1 and CDR2 are MNHNS and SASEGT. The junction shows trimming of 0 bases on V and 4 bases on J, plus 20 bases between the germline ends.